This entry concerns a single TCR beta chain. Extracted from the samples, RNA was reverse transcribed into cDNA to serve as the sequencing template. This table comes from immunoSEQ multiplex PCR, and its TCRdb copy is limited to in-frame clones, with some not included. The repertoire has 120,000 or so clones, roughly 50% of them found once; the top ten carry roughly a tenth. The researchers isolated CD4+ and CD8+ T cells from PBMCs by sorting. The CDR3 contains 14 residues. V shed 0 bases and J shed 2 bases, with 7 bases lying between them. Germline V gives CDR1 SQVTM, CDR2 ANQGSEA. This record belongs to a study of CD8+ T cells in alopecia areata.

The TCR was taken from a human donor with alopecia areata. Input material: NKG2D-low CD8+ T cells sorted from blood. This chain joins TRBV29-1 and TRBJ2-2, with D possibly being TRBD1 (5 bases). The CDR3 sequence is CSVEEGVNTGELFF. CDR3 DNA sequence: TGCAGCGTTGAAGAAGGGGTTAACACCGGGGAGCTGTTTTTT.